One and the same sample provided the 5 T cell receptor beta chains below, sequenced in a study of blood T cell repertoires in COVID-19. Some clones are missing from TCRdb's copy, which holds only in-frame ones; the method was immunoSEQ multiplex PCR. This table has 100,000 or so clones, roughly four fifths appearing once. Sequences were obtained from peripheral blood. Receptors were obtained from a human donor in a cohort sampled during active COVID-19.

This sequence joins TRBV11-2 and TRBJ2-7; the D gene is possibly TRBD2 (6 bases). The germline gives CDR1 SGHAT, CDR2 FQNNGV. The germline V and J ends were trimmed by 6 bases and 2 bases, with 20 bases remaining between them. The CDR3 sequence is 16 residues long. The CDR3 nucleotides read TGTGCCAGCAGGCAACTTCGGGGGATCGGAACCTACGAGCAGTACTTC. Its translation: CASRQLRGIGTYEQYF.

The CDR3 spells CSVDGQGYEQYF. The CDR3, as DNA: TGCAGCGTTGACGGACAGGGGTACGAGCAGTACTTC. The V call is TRBV29-1, the J call TRBJ2-7; TRBD1 matches 9 bases. CDR1 is SQVTM, CDR2 ANQGSEA, per germline. V lost 3 bases and J lost 4; bases outside the gene matches: 1. The CDR3 loop spans 12 amino acids.

The V gene is TRBV7-2, the J gene TRBJ1-5; TRBD1 might be the D (5 bases). Germline lookup yields CDR1 SGHTA and CDR2 FQGNSA. The CDR3 length is 15 residues. Trimming pared 1 base from V and 2 bases from J, leaving 9 bases between. DNA of the CDR3: TGTGCCAGCAGCTTAGTCACGGGGGGCAATCAGCCCCAGCATTTT. Translated: CASSLVTGGNQPQHF.

The V and J genes are TRBV14 and TRBJ2-6; 10 positions match TRBD1. This CDR3 contains 21 residues. Germline CDR1 is SGHDN and CDR2 is FVKESK. V was pared by 1 base and J by 0 bases, with 12 bases of the junction left unmatched. The CDR3 nucleotides read TGTGCCAGCAGCCAAGCAAGGGCGGGGGACAGGGGCCCCTCTGGGGCCAACGTCCTGACTTTC. Its protein product is CASSQARAGDRGPSGANVLTF.

V usage is TRBV5-1 and J usage is TRBJ2-1; D not certain. The CDR3 is made up of 13 amino acids. Trimming cost V 4 bases and J 8 bases, with 13 bases left between them. The germline CDR1 and CDR2 sequences are SGHRS and YFSETQ. The DNA of the CDR3 is TGCGCCAGCAGCCCGGATGGGCTGGATGAGCAGTTCTTC. Its protein is CASSPDGLDEQFF. The variable domain in full, with the rest retrieved from reference TRBV5-1 and TRBJ2-1, is KAGVTQTPRYLIKTRGQQVTLSCSPISGHRSVSWYQQTPGQGLQFLFEYFSETQRNKGNFPGRFSGRQFSNSRSEMNVSTLELGDSALYLCASSPDGLDEQFFGPGTRLTVL.